Below are 26 T cell receptor beta chains sequenced from a single sample in a study of T cell responses to AZD1222 COVID-19 vaccine listed by TCRdb under 2021. Library creation used the immunoSEQ multiplex PCR assay. Entries here come from immuneACCESS through TCRdb and include only in-frame sequences with V and J called. Some clones fail to appear in such tables; in the studies checked, an unresolved V gene covers under half of the shortfall, and the cause of the remainder is unknown. Present in this sample are 110,000 to 150,000 clones, around nine tenths of which were seen just once. The ten largest clones add up to roughly 6% of the sample. The time point label of this sample denotes: baseline before first vaccination. The starting material was peripheral blood, obtained on day 0 of AZD1222 vaccination. Every receptor here comes from an adult in good health.

The chain is built from TRBV5-5 and TRBJ1-6; no clear D. This CDR3 spans 14 amino acids. V was shortened by 3 bases and J by 5 bases, with 9 bases between the two germline ends. Germline V lookup: CDR1 SGHKS, CDR2 YYEKEE (reference sequence). CDR3 in DNA: TGTGCCAGCAGCTCCCGGGCCAATAATTCACCCCTCCACTTT. Protein product: CASSSRANNSPLHF.

This chain connects TRBV29-1 to TRBJ2-3; weak D call: TRBD2 (5 bases). CDR1 and CDR2 (germline): SQVTM, ANQGSEA. Trimming took off 5 bases at V and 2 bases at J, with 11 bases between the two ends. The CDR3 runs 13 residues. CDR3 protein: CSVSGIVTDTQYF. In DNA form, the CDR3 reads TGCAGCGTTTCCGGGATTGTCACAGATACGCAGTATTTT.

V and J are TRBV6-5 and TRBJ2-1, with D possibly being TRBD1 or TRBD2 (5 bases each). CDR3 size: 14 residues. Looked up from germline, CDR1 is MNHEY and CDR2 is SVGAGI. Trimming shortened V by 6 bases and J by 0 bases, and 9 bases separated the two germline ends. The CDR3 nucleotides read TGTGCCAGCAGGTCGGGGACCTCCTACAATGAGCAGTTCTTC. Protein sequence: CASRSGTSYNEQFF.

The chain is built from TRBV7-6 and TRBJ2-7, with 9 nucleotides matching TRBD1. The V gene's germline CDR1 is SGHVS and CDR2 FNYEAQ. The CDR3 length is 14 residues. Germline trimming cut 5 bases from V and 2 bases from J; bases unmatched to any gene: 4. In DNA form, the CDR3 reads TGTGCCAGCAGCCAAGGACAGGGGCCCTACGAGCAGTACTTC. Protein sequence: CASSQGQGPYEQYF.

V gene TRBV18 combines with J gene TRBJ1-2; 7 bases are a match to TRBD1. V lost 2 bases, J lost 8 bases, and 14 bases stayed unmatched. The CDR3 spans 16 residues. Germline-derived CDR1 and CDR2 are KGHSH and LQKENI. For the CDR3, the DNA is TGTGCCAGCTCACCAGCCGCCCGGGACAGCTTCATCGGCTACACCTTC. This encodes CASSPAARDSFIGYTF.

The V call is TRBV5-1, the J call TRBJ2-4, with D perhaps given as TRBD1 or TRBD2 (5 bases each). The germline V gene has CDR1 SGHRS and CDR2 YFSETQ. The V and J ends lost 10 bases and 8 bases respectively, with 25 bases between them. CDR3 length: 15 amino acids. The CDR3 sequence is CASGAPRSRLYIQYF. The CDR3 coding sequence is TGCGCCTCCGGGGCGCCCAGGAGCAGGTTATACATTCAGTACTTC. Using reference TRBV5-1 and TRBJ2-4 for the parts outside the CDR3, the full variable domain is KAGVTQTPRYLIKTRGQQVTLSCSPISGHRSVSWYQQTPGQGLQFLFEYFSETQRNKGNFPGRFSGRQFSNSRSEMNVSTLELGDSALYLCASGAPRSRLYIQYFGAGTRLSVL.

The chain carries TRBV7-8 and TRBJ2-7; D is undetermined. Germline V lookup: CDR1 SGHVS, CDR2 FQNEAQ. The ends were cut back, 5 bases at V and 4 bases at J, with 6 bases in the middle. The CDR3 runs 11 residues. The CDR3 loop is CASSLKYEQYF. CDR3 DNA sequence: TGTGCCAGCAGCCTAAAGTACGAGCAGTACTTC.

The rearrangement links TRBV13 to TRBJ1-6; a possible D gene is TRBD1 (6 bases). V shed 5 bases and J shed 4 bases, with 12 bases lying between them. Germline V gene lookup returns CDR1 PRHDT and CDR2 FYEKMQ (reference sequence). This CDR3 spans 15 amino acids. Here the CDR3 DNA reads TGTGCCAGCAGCCGGGAGACAGGATATAATTCACCCCTCCACTTT. Its translation: CASSRETGYNSPLHF.

V gene TRBV13 combines with J gene TRBJ1-2; D is undetermined. The germline gives CDR1 PRHDT, CDR2 FYEKMQ (reference sequence). There are 14 residues in the CDR3. Trimming pared 5 bases from V and 5 bases from J, leaving 15 bases between. CDR3: CASSLQGWAYGYTF. In DNA, the CDR3 is TGTGCCAGCAGCCTTCAAGGGTGGGCTTATGGCTACACCTTC.

J is TRBJ2-1 and V is TRBV11-3, with 7 nucleotides matching TRBD1. This CDR3 has 13 residues. Germline-derived CDR1 and CDR2 are SGHNT and YENEEA. V was clipped by 7 bases and J by 5 bases; unmatched bases: 5. CDR3 nucleotides: TGTGCCAGCAAGGGGGCAAACAACAATGAGCAGTTCTTC. Translating gives CASKGANNNEQFF.

The rearrangement joins TRBV19 to TRBJ2-7; possibly TRBD2 for D (6 bases). This CDR3 comprises 13 residues. Between the trimmed V and J ends, which lost 3 bases and 4 bases, there was a span of 10 bases. Per germline, CDR1 LNHDA and CDR2 SQIVND (reference sequence). CDR3 sequence: CASSIGLAYEQYF. CDR3 in DNA: TGTGCCAGTAGTATTGGGCTAGCGTACGAGCAGTACTTC.

The rearrangement links TRBV30 to TRBJ1-1; 8 bases match TRBD1. J was trimmed by 5 bases and V by 2 bases; bases with no gene match: 7. CDR3 length equals 14 residues. Germline values: CDR1 GTSNPN, CDR2 SVGIG (reference sequence). The CDR3 loop reads CAWSLNRGRTEAFF. The CDR3 DNA reads as TGTGCCTGGAGTTTAAACAGGGGGAGAACTGAAGCTTTCTTT.

The genes are TRBV2 and TRBJ2-7; 13 bases agree with TRBD2. The CDR3 sequence is 18 residues long. Germline values: CDR1 SNHLY, CDR2 FYNNEI. V gave up 2 bases and J gave up 0 bases; unmatched junction bases: 7. The CDR3 loop is CASSEKTSGRTCSYEQYF. CDR3 sequence (DNA): TGTGCCAGCAGTGAAAAGACTAGCGGGAGGACATGCTCCTACGAGCAGTACTTC.

The rearrangement links TRBV3-1 (or the pseudogene TRBV3-2) to TRBJ2-1, with 8 bases fitting TRBD2. The germline V gene has CDR1 LGHDT and CDR2 YNNKEL (reference sequence). The CDR3 sequence is 16 residues long. V lost 1 base, J lost 7 bases, and 9 bases stayed unmatched. The CDR3 spells CASSQGLREGRNEQFF. The CDR3 DNA reads TGTGCCAGCAGCCAAGGATTACGGGAGGGAAGGAATGAGCAGTTCTTC.

This rearrangement joins TRBV19 to TRBJ1-1, with D tentatively TRBD1 (6 bases). V was pared by 5 bases and J by 3 bases, with 19 bases between. The CDR3 is made up of 16 amino acids. Germline CDR1 is LNHDA and CDR2 is SQIVND (reference sequence). CDR3 coding DNA: TGTGCCAGTAGTTCAGATACAGGGCCCAAGGACACTGAAGCTTTCTTT. Protein sequence: CASSSDTGPKDTEAFF. Full variable domain (rest looked up from reference TRBV19 and TRBJ1-1): DGGITQSPKYLFRKEGQNVTLSCEQNLNHDAMYWYRQDPGQGLRLIYYSQIVNDFQKGDIAEGYSVSREKKESFPLTVTSAQKNPTAFYLCASSSDTGPKDTEAFFGQGTRLTVV.

This clone was recorded once. The same CDR3 can be traced to other DNA sequences in this sample. The chain employs TRBV15 and TRBJ1-5; a possible D gene is TRBD1 (5 bases). CDR1 LNHNV and CDR2 YYDKDF come from the germline V gene (reference sequence). Trimming removed 3 bases at V and 0 bases at J, with 12 bases between. The CDR3 runs 16 residues. The CDR3 here is CATSRGGGNSNQPQHF. DNA for the CDR3: TGTGCCACCAGCAGGGGCGGGGGAAATAGCAATCAGCCCCAGCATTTT.

This chain links TRBV6-4 with TRBJ2-7; D might be TRBD2 (6 bases). Germline loops: CDR1 MRHNA, CDR2 SNTAGT. CDR3 length: 15 residues. The V end lost 2 bases, the J end lost 0 bases, and 11 bases lay between the germline ends. CDR3 region: CASSDGDSPSYEQYF. CDR3 sequence (DNA): TGTGCCAGCAGTGACGGGGACTCCCCCTCCTACGAGCAGTACTTC.

The genes are TRBV5-4 and TRBJ2-7; 10 bases are a match to TRBD2. The CDR3 has 14 amino acids. The V and J ends lost 3 bases and 4 bases, in that order; junction bases with no gene match: 4. The germline V gene has CDR1 SGHNT and CDR2 YYREEE (reference sequence). CDR3 in amino acids: CASSSSSGSYEQYF. The DNA for the CDR3 is TGTGCCAGCAGCTCTTCTAGCGGGAGTTACGAGCAGTACTTC. Variable domain in full (rest from reference TRBV5-4 and TRBJ2-7): ETGVTQSPTHLIKTRGQQVTLRCSSQSGHNTVSWYQQALGQGPQFIFQYYREEENGRGNFPPRFSGLQFPNYSSELNVNALELDDSALYLCASSSSSGSYEQYFGPGTRLTVT.

The CDR3 spells CASSYLRGSNQPQHF. For the CDR3, the DNA is TGTGCCAGCAGTTATTTGAGGGGTAGCAATCAGCCCCAGCATTTT. The V and J genes are TRBV28 and TRBJ1-5; weak D call: TRBD1 (5 bases). Germline CDR1 and CDR2: MDHEN and SYDVKM. This CDR3 has 15 residues. Trimming shortened V by 4 bases and J by 0 bases, and 10 bases separated the two germline ends.

CDR3 sequence reads: CASSLAQGGAEAFF. In DNA form, the CDR3 reads TGTGCCAGCAGCTTGGCTCAGGGAGGGGCTGAAGCTTTCTTT. V gene TRBV5-4 combines with J gene TRBJ1-1; perhaps TRBD1 as D (5 bases). The germline CDR1 and CDR2 sequences are SGHNT and YYREEE (reference sequence). Trimming took off 0 bases at V and 6 bases at J, with 12 bases between the two ends. The CDR3 is 14 residues long.

This clone was detected once. The rearrangement uses TRBV27 and TRBJ1-5; D might be TRBD1 (5 bases). The CDR3 runs 13 residues. V dropped 6 bases and J dropped 6 bases, with 12 bases sitting between them. Germline CDR1 and CDR2: MNHEY and SMNVEV (reference sequence). The CDR3 protein is CASSPWGGQPQHF. CDR3 coding DNA: TGTGCCAGCAGCCCATGGGGGGGTCAGCCCCAGCATTTT.

About this clone itself: Sequence at one end of the junction differs from germline and may be a read error. This chain uses TRBV19 with TRBJ2-7, with D maybe TRBD1 (5 bases). This CDR3 region has 11 residues. CDR1 is LNHDA and CDR2 is SQIVND in the germline V gene (reference sequence). CDR3 sequence reads: CASRIGVEQYF. DNA of the CDR3: TGTGCCAGTAGGATAGGGGTCGAGCAGTACTTC.

The chain uses TRBV10-1 and TRBJ2-3; 7 bases line up with TRBD1. Germline V gene data show CDR1 as WNHNN and CDR2 as SYGVQD (reference sequence). V lost 8 bases to trimming and J lost 2 bases; unmatched junction nucleotides: 13. There are 16 residues in the CDR3. This CDR3 is CASVKAPGQFTDTQYF. CDR3 coding DNA: TGCGCCAGCGTCAAGGCCCCGGGACAGTTCACAGATACGCAGTATTTT.

V and J are TRBV12-3 or TRBV12-4 and TRBJ2-2, with unresolved D. The CDR3 is 13 amino acids. V lost 6 bases to trimming and J lost 0 bases, with 5 bases between them. This CDR3 is CASRAPNTGELFF. CDR3 in DNA: TGTGCCAGCAGAGCGCCGAACACCGGGGAGCTGTTTTTT.

This clone occurred once. This sequence joins TRBV5-1 and TRBJ1-2; TRBD1 is a possible D gene (6 bases). The V gene's germline CDR1 is SGHRS and CDR2 YFSETQ. The CDR3 length is 14 residues. The V end lost 1 base, the J end lost 1 base, and 8 bases lay between the germline ends. The CDR3 sequence is CASSLPGDNYGYTF. CDR3 DNA sequence: TGCGCCAGCAGCTTGCCAGGGGATAACTATGGCTACACCTTC.

The CDR3 sequence is CASSFSAYEQYF. CDR3 DNA: TGTGCCAGCAGCTTCTCGGCTTACGAGCAGTACTTC. The rearrangement joins TRBV5-4 to TRBJ2-7; D call uncertain. The CDR3 runs to 12 residues. Trimming removed 2 bases from V and 4 bases from J, with 7 bases in between. CDR1 is SGHNT, CDR2 YYREEE, per germline (reference sequence).